This T cell receptor beta chain was found in a study of glioma-infiltrating T cells after dendritic cell vaccination. Across the study: Between the early 2000s and the early 2010s, patients got autologous tumor lysate-pulsed dendritic cell vaccines. Study results and limitations: TCR clonality showed no direct relationship with survival.

Germline CDR1 reads MNHNS; CDR2 reads SASEGT. The CDR3 consists of 12 residues. V gave up 5 bases and J gave up 6 bases, with 10 bases separating them. The immunoSEQ assay amplified TCRB CDR3 from up to 2 ug DNA. Method: immunoSEQ multiplex PCR; TCRdb's copy keeps in-frame clones and lacks some. The repertoire holds about 87,000 clones, with around 83% as singletons. The sample's time point: after dendritic cell vaccination, including at tumor progression/relapse. None of the glioblastoma patients had an isocitrate dehydrogenase mutation. This clone was observed a handful of times. Its antigen remains unknown.

The clonotype comes from a human donor with glioblastoma. Sample: blood, taken after dendritic cell vaccination. This chain uses TRBV6-1 with TRBJ1-1, with D maybe TRBD1 (5 bases). Here the CDR3 DNA reads TGTGCCAGCAGTACACGGGGGGCTGAAGCTTTCTTT. This gives the protein CASSTRGAEAFF.